This entry is about one TCR beta chain. Sequenced by immunoSEQ multiplex PCR; TCRdb stores in-frame clones only, minus some. The sample has approximately 77,000 clones, around 92% seen once. The data derive from a study of graft-versus-host responses after intestinal transplantation. The germline V and J ends were trimmed by 1 base and 3 bases, with 13 bases remaining between them. This CDR3 is built from 16 residues. Per germline, CDR1 SGHRS and CDR2 YFSETQ. The sequencing used PBMCs, collected 98 days after intestinal transplantation. The chain uses TRBV5-1 and TRBJ1-4; D call uncertain. This sequence originates from a human patient who received an intestinal transplant, so some T cells may come from the graft donor. CDR3 bases: TGCGCCAGCAGCTTGATTTCATCGCTTGCTAATGAAAAACTGTTTTTT. This translates into CASSLISSLANEKLFF.